These T cell receptor beta chains were read from a single sample in a study of post-analysis software for immune sequencing data. TCRdb processed the PCR reads anew with MiXCR; each CDR3 protein has one entry. The sample records around 710,000 distinct CDR3 sequences, roughly 50% being singletons. Sequencing was done on a sample of blood. These receptors originate from a girl between 5 and 17 years old with multiple sclerosis. CDR3s include the opening cysteine and the closing phenylalanine or tryptophan. A D gene is named only where the DNA matches it firmly. Size tells how often a clone was seen (once, few, many) or the class of an expanded clone, and some rows leave it out.

-,few,TRBV28,TRBJ1-1,15,CASTLVGQMNTEAFF,TGTGCCAGCACCCTGGTGGGACAAATGAACACTGAAGCTTTCTTT
-,-,TRBV27,TRBJ2-6,19,CASTLPGSQRPSGANVLTF,TGTGCCAGCACCCTACCTGGGTCACAACGTCCCTCTGGGGCCAACGTCCTGACTTTC
-,-,TRBV7-2,TRBJ2-6,15,CASSRPGVGANVLTF,TGTGCCAGCAGCCGCCCCGGGGTGGGGGCCAACGTCCTGACTTTC
-,-,TRBV9,TRBJ2-7,14,CASSVETGSYEQYF,TGTGCCAGCAGCGTAGAAACAGGGTCCTACGAGCAGTACTTC
TRBD1,-,TRBV7-6,TRBJ2-5,14,CASSTRQGEETQYF,TGTGCCAGCAGCACCCGACAGGGGGAAGAGACCCAGTACTTC
TRBD2,once,TRBV5-5,TRBJ2-1,15,CASSLSSGVDNEQFF,TGTGCCAGCAGCTTGAGTAGCGGGGTTGACAATGAGCAGTTCTTC
-,few,TRBV24-1,TRBJ2-1,16,CATAHQGGELAYEQFF,TGTGCCACCGCCCACCAAGGGGGTGAGCTAGCGTATGAGCAGTTCTTC
-,-,TRBV5-1,TRBJ2-5,16,CASSLAPGKGQETQYF,TGCGCCAGCAGCTTGGCCCCGGGGAAGGGGCAAGAGACCCAGTACTTC
TRBD2,-,TRBV4-3,TRBJ2-3,15,CASSQGEGNTDTQYF,TGCGCCAGCAGCCAAGGGGAGGGGAACACAGATACGCAGTATTTT
-,few,TRBV20-1,TRBJ2-3,14,CSATLYGVADTQYF,TGCAGTGCTACTCTCTATGGCGTGGCGGATACGCAGTATTTT
-,-,TRBV18,TRBJ2-5,16,CASSPMRAVDQETQYF,TGTGCCAGCTCACCGATGAGAGCGGTAGACCAAGAGACCCAGTACTTC
TRBD1,-,TRBV6-1,TRBJ1-2,17,CASSEGVGTARGYGYTF,TGTGCCAGCAGTGAAGGAGTCGGGACAGCAAGGGGCTATGGCTACACCTTC
TRBD2,-,TRBV7-3,TRBJ2-1,16,CASSLTLREGRDEQFF,TGTGCCAGCAGCTTGACGTTGCGGGAGGGCCGCGATGAGCAGTTCTTC
-,few,TRBV15,TRBJ2-2,14,CATSFERASGELFF,TGTGCCACCAGCTTCGAGAGGGCATCCGGGGAGCTGTTTTTT
-,-,TRBV3-1,TRBJ2-7,16,CASSLLLGAQSYEQYF,TGTGCCAGCAGCCTCCTCCTGGGGGCCCAGTCCTACGAGCAGTACTTC
-,-,TRBV20-1,TRBJ1-2,14,CSARDPHRVYGYTF,TGCAGTGCTAGAGATCCCCACAGGGTCTATGGCTACACCTTC
TRBD2,-,TRBV29-1,TRBJ2-1,19,CSVEDPADSGSPNYNEQFF,TGCAGCGTTGAAGATCCGGCTGATAGCGGGAGCCCTAACTACAATGAGCAGTTCTTC
-,-,TRBV12-3/TRBV12-4,TRBJ1-2,14,CASSPRHGDYGYTF,TGTGCCAGCAGTCCTCGACACGGAGACTATGGCTACACCTTC